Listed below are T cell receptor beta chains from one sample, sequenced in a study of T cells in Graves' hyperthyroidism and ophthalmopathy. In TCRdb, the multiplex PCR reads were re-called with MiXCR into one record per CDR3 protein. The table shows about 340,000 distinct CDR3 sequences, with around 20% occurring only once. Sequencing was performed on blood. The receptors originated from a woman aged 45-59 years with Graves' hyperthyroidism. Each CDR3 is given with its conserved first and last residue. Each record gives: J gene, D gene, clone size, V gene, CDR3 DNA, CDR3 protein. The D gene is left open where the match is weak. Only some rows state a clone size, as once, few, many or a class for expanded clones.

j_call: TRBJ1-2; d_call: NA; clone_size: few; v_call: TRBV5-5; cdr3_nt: TGTGCCAGCAGCTTGTTCAGCGGAGACTATGGCTACACCTTC; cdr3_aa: CASSLFSGDYGYTF
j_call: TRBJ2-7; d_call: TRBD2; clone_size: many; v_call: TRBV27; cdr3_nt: TGTGCCAGCAGTTCTCTACTAGCGGGAGAGCAGTACTTC; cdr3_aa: CASSSLLAGEQYF
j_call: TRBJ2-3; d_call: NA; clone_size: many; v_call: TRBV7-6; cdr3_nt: TGTGCCAGCAGCTTTTCAGGGGTGGCAGATACGCAGTATTTT; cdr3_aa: CASSFSGVADTQYF
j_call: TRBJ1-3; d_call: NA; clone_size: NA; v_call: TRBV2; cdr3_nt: TGTGCCAGCAGTCCAATTCACTCTGGAAACACCATATATTTT; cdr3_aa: CASSPIHSGNTIYF
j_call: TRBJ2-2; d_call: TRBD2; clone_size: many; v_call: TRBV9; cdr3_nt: TGTGCCAGCAGCGTAGGAGGCGGGGGGGCATCCGGGGAGCTGTTTTTT; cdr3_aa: CASSVGGGGASGELFF
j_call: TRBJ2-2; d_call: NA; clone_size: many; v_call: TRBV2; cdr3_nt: TGTGCCAGCAGGAACAACACCGGGGAGCTGTTTTTT; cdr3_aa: CASRNNTGELFF
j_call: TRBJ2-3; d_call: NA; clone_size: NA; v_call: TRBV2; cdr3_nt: TGTGCCAGCAGGGAGCAGACAGATACGCAGTATTTT; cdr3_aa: CASREQTDTQYF
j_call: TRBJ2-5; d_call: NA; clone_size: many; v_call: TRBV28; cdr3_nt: TGTGCCAGCAGACTTCAGGGGGGAGAGACCCAGTACTTC; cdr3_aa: CASRLQGGETQYF
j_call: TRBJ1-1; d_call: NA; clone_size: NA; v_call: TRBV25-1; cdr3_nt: TGTGCCAGCACACCGTTCTCCCCTAACACTGAAGCTTTCTTT; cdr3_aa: CASTPFSPNTEAFF
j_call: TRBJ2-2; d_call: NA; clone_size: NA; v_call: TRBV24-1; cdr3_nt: TGTGCCACCAGTGCCCGACTGAACACCGGGGAGCTGTTTTTT; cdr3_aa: CATSARLNTGELFF
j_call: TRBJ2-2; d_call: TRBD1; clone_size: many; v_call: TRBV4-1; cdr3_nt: TGCGCCAGCAGACTACAGGGGGCCGGGGAGCTGTTTTTT; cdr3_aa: CASRLQGAGELFF
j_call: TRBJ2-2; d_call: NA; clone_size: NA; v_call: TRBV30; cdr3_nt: TGTGCCTGGAGTGTACGGGGGCGAACCGGGGAGCTGTTTTTT; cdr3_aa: CAWSVRGRTGELFF
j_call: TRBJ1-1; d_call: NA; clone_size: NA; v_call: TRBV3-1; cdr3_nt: TGTGCCAGCAGCCTGCAACGCCCGCGCGGGACTGAAGCTTTCTTT; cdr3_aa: CASSLQRPRGTEAFF
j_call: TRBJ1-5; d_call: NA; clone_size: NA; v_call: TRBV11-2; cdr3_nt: TGTGCCAGCAGCTCGGGGGGCGGGGTGAGCCAGCCCCAGCATTTT; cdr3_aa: CASSSGGGVSQPQHF
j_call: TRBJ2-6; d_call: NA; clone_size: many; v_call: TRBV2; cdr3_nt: TGTGCCAGCAAACTTCCAGGCTCTGGGGCCAACGTCCTGACTTTC; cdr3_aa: CASKLPGSGANVLTF
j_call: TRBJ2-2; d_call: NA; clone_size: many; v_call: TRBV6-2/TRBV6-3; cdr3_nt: TGTGCCAGCAGTTACATGGGTACCAGACCCACCGGGGAGCTGTTTTTT; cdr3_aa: CASSYMGTRPTGELFF
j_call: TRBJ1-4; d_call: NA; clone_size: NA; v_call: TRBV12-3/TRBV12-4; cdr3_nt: TGTGCCGGCAGTTCCGTTTACGGGGCCGGGCCTCAAGAAAAACTGTTTTTT; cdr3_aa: CAGSSVYGAGPQEKLFF
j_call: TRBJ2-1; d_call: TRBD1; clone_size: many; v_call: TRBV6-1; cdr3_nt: TGTGCCAGCAGGGGACAGGGTTCTCTCAATGAGCAGTTCTTC; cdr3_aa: CASRGQGSLNEQFF
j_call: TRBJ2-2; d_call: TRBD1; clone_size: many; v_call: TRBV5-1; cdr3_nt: TGCGCCAGCACGGGACAGGCAATTGCGAACACCGGGGAGCTGTTTTTT; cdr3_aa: CASTGQAIANTGELFF
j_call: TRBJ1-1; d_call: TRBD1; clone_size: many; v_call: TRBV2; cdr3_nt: TGTGCCAGCACCGCAAGAAACAGGGGGAACACTGAAGCTTTCTTT; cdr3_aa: CASTARNRGNTEAFF
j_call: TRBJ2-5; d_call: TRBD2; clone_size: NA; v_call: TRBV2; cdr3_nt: TGTGCCAGCAATCAAGCAGGACTAGGAGAGACCCAGTACTTC; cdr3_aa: CASNQAGLGETQYF
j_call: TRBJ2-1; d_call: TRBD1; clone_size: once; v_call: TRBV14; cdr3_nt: TGTGCCAGCAGCCATCCCCCGGGACAGGGCATGGACAATGAGCAGTTCTTC; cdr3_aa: CASSHPPGQGMDNEQFF
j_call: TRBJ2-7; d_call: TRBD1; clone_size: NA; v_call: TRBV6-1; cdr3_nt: TGTGCCAGCAGTTGGACAGGGGGGAACGAGCAGTACTTC; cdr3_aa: CASSWTGGNEQYF
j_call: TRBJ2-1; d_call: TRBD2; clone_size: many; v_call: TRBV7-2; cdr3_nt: TGTGCCAGCAGCCTAGCTAGCGGGAGTAAGTTCTTC; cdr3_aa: CASSLASGSKFF
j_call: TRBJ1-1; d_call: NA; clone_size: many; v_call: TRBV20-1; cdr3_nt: TGCAGTGCACGGGACACGAACACTGAAGCTTTCTTT; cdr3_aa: CSARDTNTEAFF
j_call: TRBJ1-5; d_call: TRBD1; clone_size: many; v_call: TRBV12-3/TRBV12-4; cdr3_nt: TGTGCCAGCAGTTTTCGGCAGGGGGCACAGCCCCAGCATTTT; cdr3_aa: CASSFRQGAQPQHF
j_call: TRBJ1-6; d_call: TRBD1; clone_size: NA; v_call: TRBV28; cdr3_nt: TGTGCCAGCATTAGGAGGGGTAGGACAGGGGCGGCGCCCCTCCACTTT; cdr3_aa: CASIRRGRTGAAPLHF
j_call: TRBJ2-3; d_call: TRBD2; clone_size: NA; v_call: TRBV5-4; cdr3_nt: TGTGCCAGCACGACTAGCGGGGGTATTGTGAATACGCAGTATTTT; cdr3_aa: CASTTSGGIVNTQYF
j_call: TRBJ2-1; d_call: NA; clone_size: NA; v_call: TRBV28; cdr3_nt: TGTGCCAGCAGTTTAGTTGACTCGGTCCCCAATGAGCAGTTCTTC; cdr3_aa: CASSLVDSVPNEQFF
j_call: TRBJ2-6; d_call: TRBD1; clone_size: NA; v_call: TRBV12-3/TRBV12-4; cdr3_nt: TGTGCCAGCAGTGCAAGGACAGGGGCCCACTCTGGGGCCAACGTCCTGACTTTC; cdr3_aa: CASSARTGAHSGANVLTF
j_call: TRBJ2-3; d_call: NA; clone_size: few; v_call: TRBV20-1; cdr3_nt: TGCAGTGCGCTACCGGGACGACGTCCGGGAGATACGCAGTATTTT; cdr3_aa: CSALPGRRPGDTQYF
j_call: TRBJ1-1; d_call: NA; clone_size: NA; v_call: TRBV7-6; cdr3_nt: TGTGCCAGCAGCCCCCGGGGAGGGTGGACGAACACTGAAGCTTTCTTT; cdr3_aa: CASSPRGGWTNTEAFF
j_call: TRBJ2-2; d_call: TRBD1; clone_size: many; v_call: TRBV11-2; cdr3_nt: TGTGCCAGCAGCTCGACAGGGCGGAACACCGGGGAGCTGTTTTTT; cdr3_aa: CASSSTGRNTGELFF
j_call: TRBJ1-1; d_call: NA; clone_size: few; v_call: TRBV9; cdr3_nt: TGTGCCAGCAGCGTAGTCGACGTGAACACTGAAGCTTTCTTT; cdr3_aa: CASSVVDVNTEAFF
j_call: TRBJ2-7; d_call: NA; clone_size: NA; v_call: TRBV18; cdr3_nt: TGTGCCAGCTCAGGCGGGACTGTCTCCTACGAGCAGTACTTC; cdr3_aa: CASSGGTVSYEQYF
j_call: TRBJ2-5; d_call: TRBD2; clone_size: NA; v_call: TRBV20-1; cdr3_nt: TGCAGTGCCCCGCAGGGTAGCGGGAGCGTAGAGACCCAGTACTTC; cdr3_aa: CSAPQGSGSVETQYF
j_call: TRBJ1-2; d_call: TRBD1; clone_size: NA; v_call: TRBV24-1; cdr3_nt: TGTGCCACCAGTGATACAGGACAGGGGCCTAACTATGGCTACACCTTC; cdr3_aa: CATSDTGQGPNYGYTF
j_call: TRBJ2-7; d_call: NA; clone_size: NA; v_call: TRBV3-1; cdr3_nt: TGTGCCAGCAGCCCCTGGGGGGCCCTTAACGAGCAGTACTTC; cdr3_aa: CASSPWGALNEQYF
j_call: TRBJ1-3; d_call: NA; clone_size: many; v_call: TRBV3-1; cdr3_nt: TGTGCCAGCGGACAGTACTCTGGAAACACCATATATTTT; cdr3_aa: CASGQYSGNTIYF
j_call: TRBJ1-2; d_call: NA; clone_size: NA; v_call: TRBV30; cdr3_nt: TGTGCCTACACACTCCCTTGGGGCTATGGCTACACCTTC; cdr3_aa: CAYTLPWGYGYTF
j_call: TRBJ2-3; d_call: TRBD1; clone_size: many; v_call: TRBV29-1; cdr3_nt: TGCAGCGTTGAAGATCAAGGGACAGGGGATAGCACAGATACGCAGTATTTT; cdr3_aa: CSVEDQGTGDSTDTQYF
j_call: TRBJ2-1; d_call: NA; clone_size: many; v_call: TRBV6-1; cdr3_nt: TGTGCCAGCAGTGAACTAAATCTCAGGGGAAATGAGCAGTTCTTC; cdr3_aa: CASSELNLRGNEQFF
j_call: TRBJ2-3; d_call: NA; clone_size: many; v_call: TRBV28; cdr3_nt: TGTGCCAGCAGGATAAGCCGGGGGCCCCACGATACGCAGTATTTT; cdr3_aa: CASRISRGPHDTQYF
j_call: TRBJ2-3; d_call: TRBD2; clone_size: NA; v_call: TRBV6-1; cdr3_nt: TGTGCCAGCAGCAACGGGCGGGAGGGACCCCCAGATACGCAGTATTTT; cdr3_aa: CASSNGREGPPDTQYF